The 10 T cell receptor beta chains presented below share a single source sample, sequenced in a study of blood T cell repertoires in COVID-19. Sequenced by immunoSEQ multiplex PCR; TCRdb stores in-frame clones only, minus some. The sample includes over 110,000 clones, roughly 88% of them seen just once. Material: peripheral blood. The source is a man aged 60-69 years with active or convalescent COVID-19.

This clone was counted a few times. V is TRBV10-2 and J is TRBJ1-2; D not resolved. V shed 3 bases and J shed 2 bases, with 10 bases lying between them. Germline V gene lookup returns CDR1 WSHSY and CDR2 SAAADI. The CDR3 loop spans 14 amino acids. CDR3 region: CASSEVPRNYGYTF. The CDR3 DNA reads TGCGCCAGCAGTGAAGTCCCCAGGAACTATGGCTACACCTTC.

The J gene is TRBJ1-1, the V gene TRBV2; 8 positions match TRBD1. The CDR3 has 14 amino acids. Germline trimming cut 5 bases from V and 1 base from J; bases unmatched to any gene: 3. Per germline, CDR1 SNHLY and CDR2 FYNNEI. CDR3 bases: TGTGCCAGCAGTCCCGGGACAGGGAACACTGAAGCTTTCTTT. It yields the protein CASSPGTGNTEAFF.

J is TRBJ2-7 and V is TRBV4-1; 13 positions match TRBD2. The V gene end was trimmed by 4 bases and the J gene end by 4 bases; junction bases not matched to a gene: 4. Looked up from germline, CDR1 is MGHRA and CDR2 is YSYEKL. The CDR3 loop spans 15 amino acids. CDR3 residues: CASSLRLAGGYEQYF. The CDR3 DNA reads as TGCGCCAGCAGCCTCCGACTAGCGGGGGGTTACGAGCAGTACTTC.

J is TRBJ1-2 and V is TRBV4-3; D call uncertain. The CDR3 extends over 14 amino acids. Germline lookup yields CDR1 LGHNA and CDR2 YSLEER. V lost 2 bases, J lost 4 bases, and 11 bases lay in between. The CDR3 loop reads CASSQHASIYGYTF. The CDR3 DNA reads TGCGCCAGCAGCCAACACGCCAGTATCTATGGCTACACCTTC.

The chain is built from TRBV7-9 and TRBJ1-1; possibly TRBD1 for D (5 bases). Trimming stripped 2 bases from V and 0 bases from J, with 7 bases between. Germline lookup yields CDR1 SEHNR and CDR2 FQNEAQ (reference sequence). The CDR3 loop spans 14 amino acids. The CDR3 DNA follows: TGTGCCAGCAGCTTACAGGGCTTGAACACTGAAGCTTTCTTT. Translation: CASSLQGLNTEAFF.

The chain recombines TRBV18 with TRBJ1-2, with a tentative D call TRBD1 (5 bases). Per the germline V gene, CDR1 is KGHSH and CDR2 is LQKENI. The CDR3 runs to 13 residues. The V end was cut by 10 bases, the J end by 8 bases, with 20 bases between. The CDR3 DNA follows: TGTGCCACTACACCGACCGACAGTAGGGGCTACACCTTC. Its protein product is CATTPTDSRGYTF. The variable domain in full, with the rest retrieved from reference TRBV18 and TRBJ1-2, is NAGVMQNPRHLVRRRGQEARLRCSPMKGHSHVYWYRQLPEEGLKFMVYLQKENIIDESGMPKERFSAEFPKEGPSILRIQQVVRGDSAAYFCATTPTDSRGYTFGSGTRLTVV.

This chain joins TRBV20-1 and TRBJ1-4, with 7 bases lining up with TRBD1. Looked up from germline, CDR1 is DFQATT and CDR2 is SNEGSKA (reference sequence). Trimming removed 3 bases from V and 3 bases from J; junction bases left unmatched: 7. The CDR3 has 15 residues. CDR3 protein: CSASYIGTANEKLFF. CDR3 bases: TGCAGTGCTAGTTATATAGGGACAGCTAATGAAAAACTGTTTTTT.

The V gene is TRBV11-3, the J gene TRBJ1-1; D is uncertain. Germline CDR1 is SGHNT and CDR2 is YENEEA. CDR3 length equals 14 residues. V lost 5 bases to trimming and J lost 3 bases, with 13 bases between them. This CDR3 reads CASSPAWQDTEAFF. DNA of the CDR3: TGTGCCAGCAGCCCAGCCTGGCAGGACACTGAAGCTTTCTTT.

The chain joins TRBV10-2 to TRBJ1-1; D is ambiguous. The CDR3 spans 13 residues. Germline CDR1 WSHSY, CDR2 SAAADI. The V end was cut by 5 bases, the J end by 1 base, with 8 bases between. This CDR3 reads CASSSRQNTEAFF. In DNA form, the CDR3 reads TGCGCCAGCAGTTCCCGACAGAACACTGAAGCTTTCTTT.

The V and J genes are TRBV19 and TRBJ2-1; 8 positions agree with TRBD1. Trimming took 4 bases from V and 8 from J; bases not matched to a gene: 19. There are 18 residues in the CDR3. CDR1 and CDR2 from the germline V gene are LNHDA and SQIVND (reference sequence). As DNA, the CDR3 is TGTGCCAGTAGTAGCGCCCATCCCCACAGGGGGTTTTTTTATGAGCAGTTCTTC. Translated: CASSSAHPHRGFFYEQFF.